Listed below are T cell receptor beta chains from one sample, sequenced in a study of CD8+ T cells in alopecia areata. Assay: immunoSEQ multiplex PCR; the TCRdb copy retains only in-frame clones and omits some. Counted here are some 190,000 clones, 60% occurring once; the ten biggest clones make up 1%. Material: CD4+ T cells sorted from blood, obtained at week 24, from a patient treated with tofacitinib. Receptors originate from a human donor with alopecia areata. The CDR3 runs from the conserved cysteine through the conserved F or W. The D gene is left open where the match is weak. The size field is filled for only some rows; it gives once, few, many or a size class.

CDR3: CASSTQNRGNGYTF
DNA: TGCGCCAGCAGCACCCAGAACAGGGGCAATGGCTACACCTTC
size: few
D: TRBD1
J: TRBJ1-2
V: TRBV5-1

CDR3: CASSLGDRALDEQFF
DNA: TGTGCCAGCAGCTTGGGAGACAGGGCCTTGGATGAGCAGTTCTTC
size: few
D: TRBD1
J: TRBJ2-1
V: TRBV11-2

CDR3: CSALTGLEAFF
DNA: TGCAGCGCCCTGACAGGCTTAGAAGCTTTCTTT
size: -
D: -
J: TRBJ1-1
V: TRBV29-1

CDR3: CASSLGTSGGTDTQYF
DNA: TGTGCCAGCAGCTTAGGGACTAGCGGGGGCACAGATACGCAGTATTTT
size: once
D: TRBD2
J: TRBJ2-3
V: TRBV7-6

CDR3: CASSGVSVYNEQFF
DNA: TGTGCCAGCAGTGGGGTTAGCGTATACAATGAGCAGTTCTTC
size: -
D: -
J: TRBJ2-1
V: TRBV2

CDR3: CASSSPPGRTSTDTQYF
DNA: TGTGCCAGCAGCTCCCCGCCCGGCAGGACGAGCACAGATACGCAGTATTTT
size: -
D: -
J: TRBJ2-3
V: TRBV7-9

CDR3: CASSLVSRGEVETQYF
DNA: TGTGCCAGCAGCTTGGTGTCGCGGGGGGAGGTAGAGACCCAGTACTTC
size: few
D: TRBD2
J: TRBJ2-5
V: TRBV5-6

CDR3: CASSLGQSNQPQHF
DNA: TGTGCCAGCAGCTTGGGACAGTCAAATCAGCCCCAGCATTTT
size: -
D: -
J: TRBJ1-5
V: TRBV5-6

CDR3: CAWSVEGYGYTF
DNA: TGTGCCTGGAGTGTTGAGGGTTATGGCTACACCTTC
size: -
D: -
J: TRBJ1-2
V: TRBV30

CDR3: CASSYRDRGFF
DNA: TGTGCCAGCAGTTACCGGGACAGAGGGTTCTTC
size: once
D: TRBD1
J: TRBJ2-1
V: TRBV6-6

CDR3: CASSLVRNNSPLHF
DNA: TGTGCCAGCAGCTTAGTGAGAAACAATTCACCCCTCCACTTT
size: few
D: -
J: TRBJ1-6
V: TRBV11-3

CDR3: CATSRDIRESRGTEAFF
DNA: TGTGCCACCAGCAGAGATATCAGGGAGAGTCGCGGCACTGAAGCTTTCTTT
size: -
D: -
J: TRBJ1-1
V: TRBV15

CDR3: CAWAPGQGGEPQHF
DNA: TGTGCCTGGGCCCCGGGACAGGGCGGAGAGCCCCAGCATTTT
size: -
D: TRBD1
J: TRBJ1-5
V: TRBV30

CDR3: CSVSQGLDQPQHF
DNA: TGCAGCGTTTCACAGGGTCTTGATCAGCCCCAGCATTTT
size: -
D: -
J: TRBJ1-5
V: TRBV29-1

CDR3: CATSLNRAGANVLTF
DNA: TGTGCCACCAGCCTTAACAGGGCCGGGGCCAACGTCCTGACTTTC
size: -
D: -
J: TRBJ2-6
V: TRBV15

CDR3: CSARRGAYEQYF
DNA: TGCAGCGCCCGTCGGGGGGCCTACGAGCAGTACTTC
size: -
D: TRBD2
J: TRBJ2-7
V: TRBV29-1

CDR3: CASSRDSVGSETQYF
DNA: TGCGCCAGCAGCCGAGACTCAGTGGGGTCAGAGACCCAGTACTTC
size: -
D: -
J: TRBJ2-5
V: TRBV4-3

CDR3: CASQRGQGAWETQYF
DNA: TGTGCCAGCCAAAGGGGGCAGGGGGCATGGGAGACCCAGTACTTC
size: -
D: TRBD1
J: TRBJ2-5
V: TRBV6-5

CDR3: CAWSVGGVEAFF
DNA: TGTGCCTGGAGTGTTGGTGGCGTTGAAGCTTTCTTT
size: -
D: -
J: TRBJ1-1
V: TRBV30

CDR3: CASRSFGGGAAARELFF
DNA: TGTGCCAGTAGATCCTTCGGCGGGGGGGCAGCGGCCAGGGAGCTGTTTTTT
size: -
D: TRBD2
J: TRBJ2-2
V: TRBV19